The 31 T cell receptor beta chains listed next were all sequenced from one sample in a study of cytomegalovirus exposure and HLA in healthy donors. Data came from immunoSEQ multiplex PCR; TCRdb stores just in-frame clones and leaves some out. The data hold about 120,000 clones, with about nine tenths observed a single time. The source material was PBMCs. The receptor source for this set is a man aged 18 to 29 in good health and CMV-seronegative.

In DNA, the CDR3 is TGTGCCAGCAGCTTGGCCAATGCTGCGGGAAACTATGGCTACACCTTC. This sequence encodes CASSLANAAGNYGYTF. The chain has TRBV5-8 and TRBJ1-2; no definite D call. In germline, CDR1 is SGHTS, CDR2 YDEGEE. This CDR3 is 16 amino acids long. Trimming pared 0 bases from V and 2 bases from J, leaving 14 bases between.

This clone was seen a handful of times. The CDR3 DNA is TGTGCCAGCAGCGCAGACAGCGTACGGGGCTACACCTTC. It specifies CASSADSVRGYTF. The J gene is TRBJ1-2, the V gene TRBV5-4, with D possibly being TRBD1 (5 bases). CDR3 length: 13 residues. V lost 4 bases and J lost 8, with 15 bases in between. CDR1 and CDR2 (germline): SGHNT, YYREEE (reference sequence).

The J gene is TRBJ2-1, the V gene TRBV10-2; 7 bases line up with TRBD1. V lost 3 bases and J lost 0; bases outside the gene matches: 11. The CDR3 loop spans 18 amino acids. Germline V gene sequence: CDR1 WSHSY, CDR2 SAAADI. DNA of the CDR3: TGCGCCAGCAGTGAAGTCTCCCCGGGGACAGCCTCCTACAATGAGCAGTTCTTC. This codes for CASSEVSPGTASYNEQFF.

The CDR3 DNA follows: TGTGCCATCAGTGATCTGGGGGGCCCGGGGGGCACTGAAGCTTTCTTT. It translates to CAISDLGGPGGTEAFF. The chain is built from TRBV10-3 and TRBJ1-1; tentative D call: TRBD1 (6 bases). Deletions cut 3 bases from V and 4 bases from J, with 18 bases between. Germline V CDR1 and CDR2: ENHRY, SYGVKD. The CDR3 is 16 residues long.

The gene calls are TRBV19 and TRBJ2-7; the D gene is possibly TRBD2 (6 bases). V was shortened by 5 bases and J by 3 bases, with 11 bases between the two germline ends. The germline CDR1 and CDR2 sequences are LNHDA and SQIVND (reference sequence). CDR3 length: 13 amino acids. DNA of the CDR3: TGTGCCAGTAGTCCCGCGGGAAGCTACGAGCAGTACTTC. Protein product: CASSPAGSYEQYF.

V gene TRBV19 combines with J gene TRBJ2-3, with D perhaps TRBD2 (5 bases). The CDR3 consists of 16 residues. The V end lost 3 bases, the J end lost 2 bases, and 15 bases lay between the germline ends. Germline V lookup: CDR1 LNHDA, CDR2 SQIVND (reference sequence). In DNA, the CDR3 is TGTGCCAGTAGTATTGGACTGCCGGTCCCCACAGATACGCAGTATTTT. Encoded protein: CASSIGLPVPTDTQYF. The entire variable domain, with the rest obtained from reference TRBV19 and TRBJ2-3, is as follows: DGGITQSPKYLFRKEGQNVTLSCEQNLNHDAMYWYRQDPGQGLRLIYYSQIVNDFQKGDIAEGYSVSREKKESFPLTVTSAQKNPTAFYLCASSIGLPVPTDTQYFGPGTRLTVL.

This clone was detected only once. The chain employs TRBV2 and TRBJ1-2, with 7 bases lining up with TRBD1. The germline CDR1 and CDR2 sequences are SNHLY and FYNNEI. CDR3 size: 12 residues. Trimming cost V 6 bases and J 6 bases; bases outside gene matches: 4. DNA of the CDR3: TGTGCCAGCAGCCTGACAGGGAATGGCTACACCTTC. This codes for CASSLTGNGYTF.

This rearrangement joins TRBV28 to TRBJ2-7; 8 nucleotides match TRBD2. This CDR3 region has 15 residues. CDR1 and CDR2 (germline): MDHEN, SYDVKM. V gave up 6 bases and J gave up 0 bases; unmatched junction bases: 7. The CDR3 spells CASRTTSGISYEQYF. The CDR3 nucleotides are TGTGCCAGCAGGACAACTAGCGGAATCTCCTACGAGCAGTACTTC.

This clone was seen a few times. V usage is TRBV28 and J usage is TRBJ1-5; the match to TRBD1 covers 10 bases. Germline V gene lookup returns CDR1 MDHEN and CDR2 SYDVKM. The CDR3 runs to 16 residues. J gave up 6 bases and V 6 bases, and 11 bases lay outside the gene matches. The CDR3: CASSFKPGQGSQPQHF. For the CDR3, the DNA is TGTGCCAGCAGCTTCAAACCGGGACAGGGGAGTCAGCCCCAGCATTTT.

This chain joins TRBV6-4 and TRBJ1-5, with a possible D match to TRBD1 (5 bases). V was pared by 2 bases and J by 7 bases, with 18 bases between. This CDR3 region has 16 residues. Germline lookup yields CDR1 MRHNA and CDR2 SNTAGT. The CDR3: CASSDGDGAGGQPQHF. The DNA of the CDR3 is TGTGCCAGCAGTGACGGGGACGGGGCGGGGGGACAGCCCCAGCATTTT.

There are a few counts of this clone. J is TRBJ2-5 and V is TRBV6-1; 8 nucleotides match TRBD2. Losses at the gene ends were 6 bases for V and 5 bases for J; bases not matched to a gene: 11. The CDR3 contains 15 residues. Germline CDR1 is MNHNS and CDR2 is SASEGT. CDR3 amino acids: CASSVGGGSQETQYF. CDR3 nucleotide sequence: TGTGCCAGCAGCGTCGGCGGGGGGTCTCAGGAGACCCAGTACTTC.

This rearrangement joins TRBV11-2 to TRBJ2-1; D gene ambiguous. Germline lookup yields CDR1 SGHAT and CDR2 FQNNGV. Trimming removed 1 base from V and 2 bases from J, with 6 bases in between. The CDR3 covers 14 residues. The CDR3 here is CASSLVTAYNEQFF. For the CDR3, the DNA is TGTGCCAGCAGCTTAGTCACAGCCTACAATGAGCAGTTCTTC.

The genes are TRBV7-2 and TRBJ1-6; perhaps TRBD1 as D (5 bases). This CDR3 contains 14 residues. The germline V gene encodes CDR1 SGHTA and CDR2 FQGNSA. Trimming stripped 5 bases from V and 6 bases from J, with 11 bases between. DNA of the CDR3: TGTGCCAGCAGCCAGGGTCCATTTAATTCACCCCTCCACTTT. It specifies CASSQGPFNSPLHF.

This chain links TRBV5-1 with TRBJ1-5, with D uncertain. The CDR3 sequence is 16 residues long. Germline-derived CDR1 and CDR2 are SGHRS and YFSETQ. V lost 0 bases and J 0 bases, leaving 10 bases between the germline ends. The CDR3 DNA reads as TGCGCCAGCAGCTTGGACGGGTCAAGTAGCAATCAGCCCCAGCATTTT. It encodes CASSLDGSSSNQPQHF.

The rearrangement joins TRBV28 to TRBJ1-1, with a tentative D call TRBD1 (5 bases). Germline CDR1 reads MDHEN; CDR2 reads SYDVKM. The CDR3 covers 13 residues. With 6 bases removed from V and 1 base from J, the gap between germline ends came to 9 bases. The CDR3 DNA reads as TGTGCCAGCAGCGGACACCCGAACACTGAAGCTTTCTTT. Translation gives CASSGHPNTEAFF.

The rearrangement links TRBV14 to TRBJ2-7; 14 positions match TRBD2. The germline gives CDR1 SGHDN, CDR2 FVKESK. This CDR3 comprises 15 residues. V shed 4 bases, J shed 9 bases, and the junction held 8 bases outside the gene matches. CDR3 amino acids: CASSPLGLAGDRQYF. CDR3 DNA: TGTGCCAGCAGCCCACTGGGACTAGCGGGAGATAGGCAGTACTTC.

The rearrangement joins TRBV7-9 to TRBJ2-2, with 10 bases matching TRBD1. V trimming: 5 bases; J trimming: 6 bases; junction bases outside the gene matches: 6. Per germline, CDR1 SEHNR and CDR2 FQNEAQ (reference sequence). This CDR3 contains 15 residues. The CDR3 DNA follows: TGTGCCAGCAGCCATAGGACAGGGGGACCCGGGGAGCTGTTTTTT. This codes for CASSHRTGGPGELFF. Drawing the rest from reference TRBV7-9 and TRBJ2-2, the complete variable domain is DTGVSQNPRHKITKRGQNVTFRCDPISEHNRLYWYRQTLGQGPEFLTYFQNEAQLEKSRLLSDRFSAERPKGSFSTLEIQRTEQGDSAMYLCASSHRTGGPGELFFGEGSRLTVL.

The chain uses TRBV5-4 and TRBJ2-6, with a weak D call TRBD2 (6 bases). The CDR3 totals 15 residues. Germline V gene data show CDR1 as SGHNT and CDR2 as YYREEE (reference sequence). V was cut by 1 base and J by 1 base, with 6 bases left in between. The CDR3 sequence: CASSLRGSGANVLTF. The DNA of the CDR3 is TGTGCCAGCAGCTTGCGGGGGTCTGGGGCCAACGTCCTGACTTTC.

The gene calls are TRBV5-6 and TRBJ2-7, with a weak D call TRBD1 (6 bases). Germline-derived CDR1 and CDR2 are SGHDT and YYEEEE. Trimming removed 0 bases at V and 5 bases at J, with 24 bases between. The CDR3 consists of 18 residues. In DNA, the CDR3 is TGTGCCAGCAGCTTGGACAGGGACACCCGGGCCCCTCTAAACGAGCAGTACTTC. Its protein product is CASSLDRDTRAPLNEQYF.

The genes are TRBV6-5 and TRBJ1-1; a possible D gene is TRBD1 (6 bases). The V gene's germline CDR1 is MNHEY and CDR2 SVGAGI. V gave up 4 bases and J gave up 5 bases, with 14 bases separating them. The CDR3 is 14 residues long. The CDR3 coding sequence is TGTGCCAGCAGTTTCACAGGGAGAGGTACTGAAGCTTTCTTT. Protein: CASSFTGRGTEAFF.

J is TRBJ2-7 and V is TRBV28; D is possibly TRBD2 (6 bases). CDR1 and CDR2 (germline): MDHEN, SYDVKM. The CDR3 is 12 amino acids. V was clipped by 6 bases and J by 6 bases, with 12 bases between them. In DNA, the CDR3 is TGTGCCAGCAGCGGGACTCCCAGCGAGCAGTACTTC. It specifies CASSGTPSEQYF.

The genes are TRBV25-1 and TRBJ1-1, with TRBD1 as a possible D gene (5 bases). Germline V lookup: CDR1 MGHDK, CDR2 SYGVNS. The CDR3 contains 15 residues. V was shortened by 7 bases and J by 4 bases, with 19 bases between the two germline ends. Written as DNA, the CDR3 is TGTGCCAGCACAGCTCCAACCGGGACTTTCACTGAAGCTTTCTTT. It is translated as CASTAPTGTFTEAFF.

Note on this clone: This may come from a read error, since a much larger clone is one base off. The chain recombines TRBV5-4 with TRBJ1-2; D not certain. CDR1 and CDR2 (germline): SGHNT, YYREEE (reference sequence). Trimming pared 4 bases from V and 2 bases from J, leaving 6 bases between. The CDR3 spans 12 residues. The CDR3 loop is CASSGVNYGYTF. For the CDR3, the DNA is TGTGCCAGCAGCGGAGTAAACTATGGCTACACCTTC. Complete variable domain (other parts from reference TRBV5-4 and TRBJ1-2): ETGVTQSPTHLIKTRGQQVTLRCSSQSGHNTVSWYQQALGQGPQFIFQYYREEENGRGNFPPRFSGLQFPNYSSELNVNALELDDSALYLCASSGVNYGYTFGSGTRLTVV.

This chain links TRBV7-6 with TRBJ2-4, with TRBD1 identical over 7 bases. The junction had 12 bases not matched to a gene; V was cut back by 5 bases and J by 5 bases. The germline gives CDR1 SGHVS, CDR2 FNYEAQ. The CDR3 spans 16 residues. CDR3 sequence: CASSRSPGTAQNIQYF. The CDR3 DNA is TGTGCCAGCAGCCGAAGCCCCGGGACAGCACAAAACATTCAGTACTTC.

The chain couples TRBV6-5 to TRBJ1-1; D may be TRBD1 (5 bases). The V gene lost 6 bases and the J gene lost 7 bases, with 15 bases spanning the gap. This CDR3 region has 13 residues. Germline values: CDR1 MNHEY, CDR2 SVGAGI. The CDR3 coding sequence is TGTGCCAGCAGCGTCGGGGGGTTTGGTGAAGCTTTCTTT. Translating gives CASSVGGFGEAFF.

This clone is termed medium-sized. DNA of the CDR3: TGTGCCACCGTACCAAGAGGGATTTCTGGGGCCAACGTCCTGACTTTC. It translates to CATVPRGISGANVLTF. The chain uses TRBV28 and TRBJ2-6; tentative D call: TRBD2 (5 bases). The germline CDR1 and CDR2 sequences are MDHEN and SYDVKM. CDR3 length: 16 amino acids. The ends were cut back, 10 bases at V and 1 base at J, with 17 bases in the middle.

This chain links TRBV7-2 with TRBJ1-4; 8 bases map to TRBD1. Germline CDR1 reads SGHTA; CDR2 reads FQGNSA. Germline trimming cut 6 bases from V and 6 bases from J; bases unmatched to any gene: 9. The CDR3 length is 15 residues. CDR3 DNA: TGTGCCAGCAGTCAAACCGGGACAGGATATGAAAAACTGTTTTTT. Amino acid sequence: CASSQTGTGYEKLFF.

The chain recombines TRBV5-1 with TRBJ1-2, with 7 bases fitting TRBD1. Trimming at V came to 4 bases and at J to 4 bases, leaving 7 bases not matched to a gene. The CDR3 loop spans 14 amino acids. Germline V gives CDR1 SGHRS, CDR2 YFSETQ. CDR3 DNA sequence: TGCGCCAGCAGCATCGAAGGGGGCGTCTATGGCTACACCTTC. Translated, it gives CASSIEGGVYGYTF.

J is TRBJ2-1 and V is TRBV6-6; TRBD1 aligns across 8 bases. CDR1 is MNHNY, CDR2 SVGAGI, per germline (reference sequence). V gave up 6 bases and J gave up 3 bases; unmatched junction bases: 10. The CDR3 runs 16 residues. CDR3 coding DNA: TGTGCCAGCAGCTCGTCTGGGGACAGGTACTACAATGAGCAGTTCTTC. Protein sequence: CASSSSGDRYYNEQFF.

This clone was detected only a few times. The chain uses TRBV6-1 and TRBJ2-7; 7 bases fit TRBD2. CDR3 length: 14 residues. Per the germline V gene, CDR1 is MNHNS and CDR2 is SASEGT. J lost 7 bases, V lost 5 bases, and 11 bases had no gene match. The CDR3 DNA reads TGTGCCAGCAGTCCAAGCGGGGCCTCTGGAGAGCAGTACTTC. This translates into CASSPSGASGEQYF.

The rearrangement uses TRBV18 and TRBJ1-2; TRBD1 agrees at 10 bases. CDR3 length equals 15 residues. Trimming took 3 bases from V and 8 from J; bases not matched to a gene: 9. Germline lookup yields CDR1 KGHSH and CDR2 LQKENI. The CDR3 coding sequence is TGTGCCAGCTCACCCCCGGACAGGGGGATTGAGGGCTACACCTTC. This gives the protein CASSPPDRGIEGYTF. The complete variable domain, with remaining parts taken from reference TRBV18 and TRBJ1-2, reads NAGVMQNPRHLVRRRGQEARLRCSPMKGHSHVYWYRQLPEEGLKFMVYLQKENIIDESGMPKERFSAEFPKEGPSILRIQQVVRGDSAAYFCASSPPDRGIEGYTFGSGTRLTVV.